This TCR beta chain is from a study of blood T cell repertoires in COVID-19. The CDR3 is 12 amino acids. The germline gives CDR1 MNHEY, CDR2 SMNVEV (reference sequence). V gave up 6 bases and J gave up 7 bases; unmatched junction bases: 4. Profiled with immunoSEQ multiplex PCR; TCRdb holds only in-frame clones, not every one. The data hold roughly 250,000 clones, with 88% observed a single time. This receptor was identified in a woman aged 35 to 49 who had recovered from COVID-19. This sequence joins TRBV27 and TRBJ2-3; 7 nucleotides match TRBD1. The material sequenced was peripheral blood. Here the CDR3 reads CASSARGYTQYF. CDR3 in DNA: TGTGCCAGCAGCGCCAGGGGGTATACGCAGTATTTT.